A single sample gave rise to the 27 T cell receptor beta chains below, sequenced in a study of blood T cell repertoires in COVID-19. Profiled with immunoSEQ multiplex PCR; TCRdb holds only in-frame clones, not every one. The data contain 70,000 or so clones, over 80% of them seen just once; the ten biggest clones take up approximately 6.7%. Sequencing was performed on peripheral blood. The receptors were sampled from an elderly woman with active COVID-19.

The chain links TRBV9 to TRBJ2-7; the match to TRBD2 covers 8 bases. The CDR3 runs to 14 residues. CDR1 and CDR2 (germline): SGDLS, YYNGEE. With V trimmed by 1 base and J by 3 bases, 3 bases remained unmatched. CDR3 region: CASSVLAGGYEQYF. The CDR3 DNA reads TGTGCCAGCAGCGTACTAGCGGGTGGCTACGAGCAGTACTTC.

The chain couples TRBV5-1 to TRBJ2-3; D is unresolved. The ends were cut back, 0 bases at V and 1 base at J, with 9 bases in the middle. This CDR3 is 15 amino acids long. Germline V CDR1 and CDR2: SGHRS, YFSETQ. CDR3 loop: CASSLAVSGTDTQYF. Here the CDR3 DNA reads TGCGCCAGCAGCTTGGCTGTATCTGGCACAGATACGCAGTATTTT.

The J gene is TRBJ2-3, the V gene TRBV18; a weak D match, TRBD2 (6 bases). Germline V gene data show CDR1 as KGHSH and CDR2 as LQKENI. The CDR3 has 10 amino acids. V was clipped by 3 bases and J by 11 bases, with 6 bases between them. The CDR3 region has the DNA TGTGCCAGCTCACCCGGGGGGCAGTATTTT. Its translation: CASSPGGQYF.

The chain uses TRBV27 and TRBJ2-3; D is unresolved. Germline V CDR1 and CDR2: MNHEY, SMNVEV (reference sequence). V lost 3 bases and J 2 bases, leaving 6 bases between the germline ends. There are 13 residues in the CDR3. The CDR3 reads CASSFTDTDTQYF. DNA of the CDR3: TGTGCCAGCAGTTTCACAGACACAGATACGCAGTATTTT.

The chain recombines TRBV6-5 with TRBJ2-1; TRBD2 is a possible D gene (5 bases). The CDR3 extends over 15 amino acids. The germline CDR1 and CDR2 sequences are MNHEY and SVGAGI. Trimming took off 6 bases at V and 0 bases at J, with 12 bases between the two ends. The CDR3: CASRIWETSYNEQFF. The CDR3 nucleotides read TGTGCCAGCAGAATATGGGAGACCTCCTACAATGAGCAGTTCTTC.

The chain combines TRBV4-3 with TRBJ2-1; 12 nucleotides agree with TRBD2. CDR1 is LGHNA and CDR2 is YSLEER in the germline V gene. The CDR3 has 18 residues. V was clipped by 0 bases and J by 2 bases; unmatched bases: 5. CDR3 in amino acids: CASSQDTPSGRAYNEQFF. As DNA, the CDR3 is TGCGCCAGCAGCCAAGATACTCCTAGCGGGAGGGCCTACAATGAGCAGTTCTTC.

The genes are TRBV7-8 and TRBJ2-7, with 10 bases aligning to TRBD1. Germline lookup yields CDR1 SGHVS and CDR2 FQNEAQ. Losses at the gene ends were 2 bases for V and 2 bases for J; bases not matched to a gene: 3. There are 15 residues in the CDR3. The CDR3 here is CASSLWGTGAYEQYF. The CDR3 nucleotides read TGTGCCAGCAGCTTATGGGGGACAGGGGCCTACGAGCAGTACTTC. The entire variable domain, with the rest obtained from reference TRBV7-8 and TRBJ2-7, is as follows: GAGVSQSPRYKVAKRGQDVALRCDPISGHVSLFWYQQALGQGPEFLTYFQNEAQLDKSGLPSDRFFAERPEGSVSTLKIQRTQQEDSAVYLCASSLWGTGAYEQYFGPGTRLTVT.

The V and J genes are TRBV28 and TRBJ2-1; D not resolved. The V end was cut by 10 bases, the J end by 2 bases, with 9 bases between. The CDR3 consists of 12 residues. CDR1 is MDHEN and CDR2 is SYDVKM in the germline V gene. CDR3 loop: CATWRTYNEQFF. In DNA form, the CDR3 reads TGTGCCACCTGGCGGACCTACAATGAGCAGTTCTTC.

This rearrangement joins TRBV28 to TRBJ2-7, with 9 bases lining up with TRBD2. Germline lookup yields CDR1 MDHEN and CDR2 SYDVKM. CDR3 length: 15 residues. The V gene end was trimmed by 3 bases and the J gene end by 0 bases; junction bases not matched to a gene: 3. The CDR3 sequence is CASSFTSGFSYEQYF. CDR3 bases: TGTGCCAGCAGTTTTACTAGCGGGTTCTCCTACGAGCAGTACTTC.

The chain has TRBV28 and TRBJ2-2, with a weak D call TRBD1 (7 bases). Germline assignment: CDR1 MDHEN and CDR2 SYDVKM. This CDR3 region has 14 residues. V was clipped by 6 bases and J by 4 bases, with 12 bases between them. In DNA, the CDR3 is TGTGCCAGCAGCCACAGGGGAGGCACCGGGGAGCTGTTTTTT. It specifies CASSHRGGTGELFF. Together with reference TRBV28 and TRBJ2-2, the CDR3 gives the full variable domain: DVKVTQSSRYLVKRTGEKVFLECVQDMDHENMFWYRQDPGLGLRLIYFSYDVKMKEKGDIPEGYSVSREKKERFSLILESASTNQTSMYLCASSHRGGTGELFFGEGSRLTVL.

The V and J genes are TRBV27 and TRBJ2-7; tentatively, D is TRBD1 (5 bases). The CDR3 sequence is 13 residues long. Germline V CDR1 and CDR2: MNHEY, SMNVEV (reference sequence). Trimming pared 5 bases from V and 4 bases from J, leaving 12 bases between. For the CDR3, the DNA is TGTGCCAGCAGTCCCCTTCAGGGTTACGAGCAGTACTTC. Its protein product is CASSPLQGYEQYF.

The J gene is TRBJ1-1, the V gene TRBV6-2 or TRBV6-3; 9 bases map to TRBD1. Germline values: CDR1 MNHEY, CDR2 SVGEGT. The CDR3 runs 14 residues. V shed 2 bases and J 7 bases; nucleotides not matched to a gene: 5. DNA of the CDR3: TGTGCCAGCAGTTACCTGGACAGGGGAGGTGAAGCTTTCTTT. It yields the protein CASSYLDRGGEAFF.

The chain recombines TRBV11-2 with TRBJ2-7; D perhaps matches TRBD2 (5 bases). CDR3 length equals 15 residues. V was pared by 1 base and J by 2 bases, with 12 bases between. The germline V gene has CDR1 SGHAT and CDR2 FQNNGV. For the CDR3, the DNA is TGTGCCAGCAGCTTAGCGGCGGGTGCAACCTACGAGCAGTACTTC. This translates into CASSLAAGATYEQYF. Looking up the rest from reference TRBV11-2 and TRBJ2-7 gives the full variable domain: EAGVAQSPRYKIIEKRQSVAFWCNPISGHATLYWYQQILGQGPKLLIQFQNNGVVDDSQLPKDRFSAERLKGVDSTLKIQPAKLEDSAVYLCASSLAAGATYEQYFGPGTRLTVT.

CDR3: CASSRERGEEQYF. The CDR3 nucleotides are TGTGCCAGCTCTAGAGAGCGGGGTGAGGAGCAGTACTTC. The rearrangement links TRBV18 to TRBJ2-7, with 7 bases matching TRBD2. V lost 6 bases, J lost 7 bases, and 9 bases stayed unmatched. The V gene's germline CDR1 is KGHSH and CDR2 LQKENI. This CDR3 has 13 amino acids.

This clone has a single count. This sequence joins TRBV9 and TRBJ1-2; a possible D gene is TRBD1 (5 bases). The CDR3 has 15 amino acids. The V gene lost 3 bases and the J gene lost 5 bases, with 17 bases spanning the gap. Germline CDR1 reads SGDLS; CDR2 reads YYNGEE. CDR3 in DNA: TGTGCCAGCAGCGCCCCCTGGCAGGGTGGGTATGGCTACACCTTC. Translation gives CASSAPWQGGYGYTF.

The rearrangement joins TRBV7-9 to TRBJ2-1, with 13 bases that match TRBD2. Per germline, CDR1 SEHNR and CDR2 FQNEAQ (reference sequence). V shed 5 bases, J shed 0 bases, and the junction held 7 bases outside the gene matches. The CDR3 sequence is 18 residues long. The CDR3 here is CASSPRTSGSLSYNEQFF. The CDR3 DNA sequence: TGTGCCAGCAGCCCCCGGACTAGCGGGAGCCTCTCCTACAATGAGCAGTTCTTC.

V usage is TRBV18 and J usage is TRBJ2-2, with no clear D. Trimming stripped 0 bases from V and 0 bases from J, with 8 bases between. Per germline, CDR1 KGHSH and CDR2 LQKENI. The CDR3 is 16 residues long. CDR3 loop: CASSPPLAANTGELFF. The CDR3 nucleotides are TGTGCCAGCTCACCACCTCTCGCGGCGAACACCGGGGAGCTGTTTTTT.

This clone appeared a few times. The chain carries TRBV11-2 and TRBJ2-7; weak D call: TRBD2 (6 bases). Per the germline V gene, CDR1 is SGHAT and CDR2 is FQNNGV. Between the trimmed V and J ends, which lost 1 base and 3 bases, there was a span of 7 bases. CDR3 length equals 13 residues. This CDR3 reads CASSLGGDYEQYF. The CDR3 region has the DNA TGTGCCAGCAGCTTAGGGGGGGACTACGAGCAGTACTTC. The full variable domain, rest sourced from reference TRBV11-2 and TRBJ2-7, is EAGVAQSPRYKIIEKRQSVAFWCNPISGHATLYWYQQILGQGPKLLIQFQNNGVVDDSQLPKDRFSAERLKGVDSTLKIQPAKLEDSAVYLCASSLGGDYEQYFGPGTRLTVT.

This clone was detected only a few times. V and J are TRBV10-3 and TRBJ2-1; 9 bases are shared with TRBD2. This CDR3 region has 16 residues. The V gene's germline CDR1 is ENHRY and CDR2 SYGVKD. V shed 1 base, J shed 5 bases, and the junction held 6 bases outside the gene matches. CDR3 sequence: CAISEYRGLADNEQFF. DNA for the CDR3: TGTGCCATCAGTGAGTACCGGGGACTAGCCGACAATGAGCAGTTCTTC.

This sequence joins TRBV5-6 and TRBJ2-2; possibly TRBD1 for D (6 bases). The V gene lost 5 bases and the J gene lost 4 bases, with 18 bases spanning the gap. This CDR3 is 16 amino acids long. Germline values: CDR1 SGHDT, CDR2 YYEEEE. CDR3 in DNA: TGTGCCAGCAGTGACCGCAGGGGCGCGGGCACCGGGGAGCTGTTTTTT. Its protein product is CASSDRRGAGTGELFF. Together with reference TRBV5-6 and TRBJ2-2, the CDR3 gives the full variable domain: DAGVTQSPTHLIKTRGQQVTLRCSPKSGHDTVSWYQQALGQGPQFIFQYYEEEERQRGNFPDRFSGHQFPNYSSELNVNALLLGDSALYLCASSDRRGAGTGELFFGEGSRLTVL.

V is TRBV6-5 and J is TRBJ2-5, with a weak D call TRBD1 (5 bases). Trimming removed 11 bases from V and 4 bases from J, with 17 bases in between. Germline assignment: CDR1 MNHEY and CDR2 SVGAGI. The CDR3 runs 13 residues. This CDR3 is CAGNPGMGETQYF. In DNA, the CDR3 is TGTGCCGGCAACCCAGGGATGGGAGAGACCCAGTACTTC.

The V and J genes are TRBV5-4 and TRBJ2-2, with D possibly TRBD1 on 5 matching bases. The CDR3 has 16 amino acids. Germline V gives CDR1 SGHNT, CDR2 YYREEE (reference sequence). Trimming shortened V by 4 bases and J by 1 base, and 14 bases separated the two germline ends. CDR3 in DNA: TGTGCCAGCAGCCCCGCGCGCAGGGAGAACACCGGGGAGCTGTTTTTT. This translates into CASSPARRENTGELFF.

The CDR3 DNA follows: TGTGCCAGCAGTTACTCCCCAAGTAGTTCCTACGAGCAGTACTTC. Its translation: CASSYSPSSSYEQYF. V usage is TRBV6-5 and J usage is TRBJ2-7; D is unclear. Germline V gene sequence: CDR1 MNHEY, CDR2 SVGAGI. This CDR3 region has 15 residues. Trimming removed 0 bases at V and 1 base at J, with 10 bases between.

This chain uses TRBV5-4 with TRBJ2-1; unclear D gene. Germline CDR1 and CDR2: SGHNT and YYREEE (reference sequence). There are 13 residues in the CDR3. Trimming removed 0 bases at V and 5 bases at J, with 6 bases between. The CDR3 DNA reads TGTGCCAGCAGCTTGGCCAGGAACAATGAGCAGTTCTTC. Residues: CASSLARNNEQFF.

The table lists this clone with a few counts. This chain links TRBV5-4 with TRBJ1-4; 7 nucleotides line up with TRBD1. CDR1 and CDR2 (germline): SGHNT, YYREEE (reference sequence). This CDR3 has 18 residues. J lost 4 bases, V lost 5 bases, and 17 bases had no gene match. CDR3: CASSEGGGYAWNNEKLFF. In DNA form, the CDR3 reads TGTGCCAGCAGTGAAGGGGGCGGGTACGCATGGAATAATGAAAAACTGTTTTTT.

The chain has TRBV15 and TRBJ2-7; TRBD2 aligns across 7 bases. J was trimmed by 5 bases and V by 0 bases; bases with no gene match: 13. The germline gives CDR1 LNHNV, CDR2 YYDKDF (reference sequence). The length of the CDR3 is 17 residues. This CDR3 reads CATSRDPSGGSINEQYF. The CDR3 nucleotides read TGTGCCACCAGCAGAGATCCTTCCGGCGGGAGCATCAACGAGCAGTACTTC.

The chain combines TRBV7-9 with TRBJ2-5, with D maybe TRBD1 (6 bases). The CDR3 extends over 17 amino acids. The V gene lost 2 bases and the J gene lost 5 bases, with 21 bases spanning the gap. Germline V lookup: CDR1 SEHNR, CDR2 FQNEAQ (reference sequence). The CDR3 DNA reads TGTGCCAGCAGCTTACGTCCGGGACAAAGGAGTTCGGAGACCCAGTACTTC. It is translated as CASSLRPGQRSSETQYF.